Presented here are 28 T cell receptor beta chains from one specimen sequenced in a study of identical twins. In TCRdb, the 5' RACE reads were re-called with MiXCR into one record per CDR3 protein. Counted here are more than 350,000 distinct CDR3 sequences, about 10% occurring once; the ten biggest clones make up under 9.5%. Source material: naive T cells sorted from blood. The receptor source for this set is a woman aged 45-59 years in good health.

CDR3 nucleotide sequence: TGTGCCACCAGCAGACCCAAGACAGGGACCCTTTACAATGAGCAGTTCTTC. Translated: CATSRPKTGTLYNEQFF. The chain recombines TRBV15 with TRBJ2-1; 7 positions agree with TRBD1. CDR3 length: 17 residues. V shed 2 bases, J shed 4 bases, and the junction held 11 bases outside the gene matches. Germline V gives CDR1 LNHNV, CDR2 YYDKDF (reference sequence).

This clonotype was seen at least ten times. This chain connects TRBV29-1 to TRBJ1-1; tentatively, D is TRBD1 (6 bases). The CDR3 extends over 13 amino acids. Per the germline V gene, CDR1 is SQVTM and CDR2 is ANQGSEA. The germline V and J ends were trimmed by 4 bases and 3 bases, with 12 bases remaining between them. CDR3 nucleotide sequence: TGCAGCGTTGGGGGGGGCGGAGACACTGAAGCTTTCTTT. This translates into CSVGGGGDTEAFF.

The table lists this clonotype with many counts. The CDR3 DNA reads TGTGCCAGCAGTTTAGGAGTCTCCGGGGAGCTGTTTTTT. Translating gives CASSLGVSGELFF. The gene calls are TRBV28 and TRBJ2-2; D call uncertain. CDR1 MDHEN and CDR2 SYDVKM come from the germline V gene. With 2 bases removed from V and 6 bases from J, the gap between germline ends came to 7 bases. There are 13 residues in the CDR3.

This clonotype was observed a handful of times. The chain combines TRBV12-3 or TRBV12-4 with TRBJ2-7; D could derive from TRBD1 or TRBD2 (7 bases each). The CDR3 has 12 amino acids. The V end lost 8 bases, the J end lost 6 bases, and 14 bases lay between the germline ends. The CDR3 DNA follows: TGTGCCAGCGGCGTCAGGGGGGGCGAGCAGTACTTC. As protein: CASGVRGGEQYF.

This clonotype was seen at least ten times. The J gene is TRBJ2-7, the V gene TRBV5-5; D gene ambiguous. V lost 4 bases to trimming and J lost 0 bases, with 14 bases between them. The length of the CDR3 is 15 residues. Germline V gene data show CDR1 as SGHKS and CDR2 as YYEKEE (reference sequence). The CDR3 region has the DNA TGTGCCAGCAGCCTAAATCTCTTCGGCTCCTACGAGCAGTACTTC. It translates to CASSLNLFGSYEQYF.

The sample holds a few counts of this clonotype. The genes are TRBV12-3 or TRBV12-4 and TRBJ2-2; 12 nucleotides align to TRBD1. The CDR3 runs 16 residues. J lost 3 bases, V lost 6 bases, and 5 bases had no gene match. CDR3 sequence (DNA): TGTGCCAGCAGCTCCGGGACAGGGGGCCACACCGGGGAGCTGTTTTTT. This translates into CASSSGTGGHTGELFF.

V is TRBV25-1 and J is TRBJ2-1, with D tentatively TRBD2 (5 bases). This CDR3 has 13 residues. Per the germline V gene, CDR1 is MGHDK and CDR2 is SYGVNS. Trimming removed 11 bases at V and 1 base at J, with 12 bases between. CDR3 coding DNA: TGTGCCGCCGGCGGCGGGTCCTACAATGAGCAGTTCTTC. Translating it yields CAAGGGSYNEQFF.

The chain has TRBV6-6 and TRBJ1-1; maybe TRBD1 (6 bases). Germline values: CDR1 MNHNY, CDR2 SVGAGI (reference sequence). CDR3 length equals 14 residues. V was clipped by 5 bases and J by 2 bases, with 12 bases between them. CDR3 bases: TGTGCCAGCAGTCCACGGACAGATAACACTGAAGCTTTCTTT. It translates to CASSPRTDNTEAFF.

The chain uses TRBV10-3 and TRBJ2-7; TRBD2 is a possible D gene (6 bases). Germline lookup yields CDR1 ENHRY and CDR2 SYGVKD. This CDR3 has 14 residues. The ends were cut back, 0 bases at V and 7 bases at J, with 13 bases in the middle. This chain's CDR3 is CAISESGLAREQYF. For the CDR3, the DNA is TGTGCCATCAGTGAGTCGGGGCTAGCGCGGGAGCAGTACTTC.

The CDR3 loop reads CASKNDVSATELFF. The DNA of the CDR3 is TGTGCCAGCAAAAACGACGTCTCAGCTACGGAGCTGTTTTTT. The J gene is TRBJ2-2, the V gene TRBV2, with unresolved D. V shed 7 bases and J shed 10 bases, with 19 bases lying between them. Germline assignment: CDR1 SNHLY and CDR2 FYNNEI. The CDR3 contains 14 residues.

The chain uses TRBV4-2 and TRBJ2-3, with D perhaps TRBD2 (6 bases). CDR3 length: 15 amino acids. V gave up 7 bases and J gave up 1 base, with 15 bases separating them. Germline loops: CDR1 LGHNA, CDR2 YNFKEQ. The CDR3 DNA sequence: TGTGCCAGCAACCCGGGAGAGGGCGGCACAGATACGCAGTATTTT. Protein: CASNPGEGGTDTQYF.

This clonotype was picked up many times. The V call is TRBV10-3, the J call TRBJ2-3; 12 bases map to TRBD2. The CDR3 runs to 15 residues. V lost 6 bases, J lost 5 bases, and 6 bases stayed unmatched. Germline CDR1 ENHRY, CDR2 SYGVKD. The CDR3 nucleotides are TGTGCCATCAGACCCCTAGCGGGAGGGAAAGATACGCAGTATTTT. Its protein product is CAIRPLAGGKDTQYF.

This chain uses TRBV12-3 or TRBV12-4 with TRBJ2-1, with 9 bases identical to TRBD2. The V gene end was trimmed by 7 bases and the J gene end by 6 bases; junction bases not matched to a gene: 16. The CDR3 consists of 17 residues. DNA of the CDR3: TGTGCCAGCAAAGGGGGGCGGGAGGGCGTCGCGGGCAATGAGCAGTTCTTC. This gives the protein CASKGGREGVAGNEQFF.

This clonotype was counted ten times or more. The rearrangement joins TRBV12-3 or TRBV12-4 to TRBJ2-1, with 9 bases identical to TRBD2. The CDR3 totals 12 residues. The V gene end was trimmed by 6 bases and the J gene end by 14 bases; junction bases not matched to a gene: 8. The DNA of the CDR3 is TGTGCCAGCAGATTCTTAGCGGGAGAAGAGTTCTTC. Amino acids: CASRFLAGEEFF.

This clonotype appeared many times. The gene calls are TRBV6-1 and TRBJ1-5, with a tentative D call TRBD1 (5 bases). Trimming shortened V by 2 bases and J by 0 bases, and 17 bases separated the two germline ends. The CDR3 consists of 18 residues. CDR1 and CDR2 from the germline V gene are MNHNS and SASEGT. CDR3 region: CASSENPDSYYSNQPQHF. CDR3 nucleotide sequence: TGTGCCAGCAGTGAAAACCCTGACAGCTACTATAGCAATCAGCCCCAGCATTTT.

Points on this clonotype: At one of its ends the junction is not consistent with the germline gene, which may arise from a read error. This sequence joins TRBV7-7 and TRBJ2-5; D is unclear. CDR1 and CDR2 (germline): SSHAT, FNYEAQ (reference sequence). The length of the CDR3 is 16 residues. CDR3 nucleotide sequence: TGTGCTAGCAGCTTAGAGGCCAGTAACGACCAAGAGACCCAGTACTTC. This gives the protein CASSLEASNDQETQYF. Based on the CDR3 plus reference TRBV7-7 and TRBJ2-5, the full variable domain is GAGVSQSPRYKVTKRGQDVTLRCDPISSHATLYWYQQALGQGPEFLTYFNYEAQPDKSGLPSDRFSAERPEGSISTLTIQRTEQRDSAMYRCASSLEASNDQETQYFGPGTRLLVL.

The sample holds a few counts of this clonotype. V is TRBV3-1 and J is TRBJ2-1; 12 nucleotides align to TRBD1. V lost 4 bases to trimming and J lost 7 bases; unmatched junction nucleotides: 11. The CDR3 is 17 residues long. Germline values: CDR1 LGHDT, CDR2 YNNKEL (reference sequence). The CDR3 reads CASSRISGTGGSNEQFF. Written as DNA, the CDR3 is TGTGCCAGCAGCCGAATCTCCGGGACAGGGGGCTCGAATGAGCAGTTCTTC.

This sequence joins TRBV7-8 and TRBJ2-1; the D is unclear. V was pared by 6 bases and J by 7 bases, with 7 bases between. The CDR3 is 11 amino acids. CDR1 is SGHVS, CDR2 FQNEAQ, per germline. The CDR3 nucleotides read TGTGCCAGCAGGGTCGAGAATGAGCAGTTCTTC. Protein: CASRVENEQFF.

This clonotype was detected only once. The chain recombines TRBV5-1 with TRBJ2-5; the D is unclear. Trimming pared 5 bases from V and 1 base from J, leaving 12 bases between. The CDR3 has 14 residues. The V gene's germline CDR1 is SGHRS and CDR2 YFSETQ. The CDR3 DNA follows: TGCGCCAGCAGAAGAGTGGGGTCCCAAGAGACCCAGTACTTC. Translated: CASRRVGSQETQYF.

This clonotype was seen ten or more times. V gene TRBV5-1 combines with J gene TRBJ2-1; D is possibly TRBD2 (11 bases). The V end was cut by 4 bases, the J end by 4 bases, with 30 bases between. CDR1 is SGHRS and CDR2 is YFSETQ in the germline V gene. The CDR3 contains 20 residues. CDR3 sequence reads: CASSPRDRGRLAGFYNEQFF. CDR3 nucleotide sequence: TGCGCCAGCAGCCCGCGGGACAGGGGAAGACTAGCGGGATTTTACAATGAGCAGTTCTTC.

A few counts support this clonotype. This chain uses TRBV5-1 with TRBJ1-1, with D uncertain. Trimming removed 0 bases at V and 1 base at J, with 13 bases between. The germline V gene has CDR1 SGHRS and CDR2 YFSETQ. The CDR3 totals 16 residues. Here the CDR3 DNA reads TGCGCCAGCAGCTTGGGGCAAGGTTCGGGGAACACTGAAGCTTTCTTT. Protein: CASSLGQGSGNTEAFF.

A few counts support this clonotype. J is TRBJ1-2 and V is TRBV30; D is ambiguous. The length of the CDR3 is 11 residues. Between the trimmed V and J ends, which lost 8 bases and 4 bases, there was a span of 11 bases. Germline assignment: CDR1 GTSNPN and CDR2 SVGIG (reference sequence). As DNA, the CDR3 is TGTGCCGGAGGTGGAGGCTATGGCTACACCTTC. Its protein product is CAGGGGYGYTF.

Only a few counts were recorded for this clonotype. V usage is TRBV7-8 and J usage is TRBJ2-1; TRBD2 matches at 12 bases. CDR1 is SGHVS and CDR2 is FQNEAQ in the germline V gene. CDR3 length: 19 residues. Unmatched junction bases numbered 8, after V lost 2 bases and J lost 0 bases. CDR3 amino acids: CASSLTLAGGVSSYNEQFF. In DNA, the CDR3 is TGTGCCAGCAGCTTAACCCTAGCGGGAGGGGTGAGCTCCTACAATGAGCAGTTCTTC.

This clonotype appeared a few times. This sequence joins TRBV5-6 and TRBJ2-4; 10 nucleotides match TRBD1. Germline V gene lookup returns CDR1 SGHDT and CDR2 YYEEEE. After removal of 4 bases from V and 6 bases from J, the junction contained 4 bases not matched to a gene. This CDR3 has 14 residues. The CDR3 spells CASSPRDRGNIQYF. The DNA of the CDR3 is TGTGCCAGCAGCCCCCGGGACAGGGGAAACATTCAGTACTTC.

This clonotype appeared many times. This rearrangement joins TRBV5-6 to TRBJ1-2; D is uncertain. Germline V gene data show CDR1 as SGHDT and CDR2 as YYEEEE. The CDR3 is made up of 12 amino acids. The V gene lost 4 bases and the J gene lost 8 bases, with 12 bases spanning the gap. The CDR3 region is CASSGEPAGYTF. CDR3 nucleotides: TGTGCCAGCAGCGGAGAGCCCGCAGGCTACACCTTC. Filled out from reference TRBV5-6 and TRBJ1-2, the complete variable domain reads DAGVTQSPTHLIKTRGQQVTLRCSPKSGHDTVSWYQQALGQGPQFIFQYYEEEERQRGNFPDRFSGHQFPNYSSELNVNALLLGDSALYLCASSGEPAGYTFGSGTRLTVV.

This chain uses TRBV5-1 with TRBJ2-3; 10 bases agree with TRBD2. The germline CDR1 and CDR2 sequences are SGHRS and YFSETQ. The CDR3 has 17 residues. The V gene end was trimmed by 6 bases and the J gene end by 2 bases; junction bases not matched to a gene: 12. CDR3 DNA sequence: TGCGCCAGCACCCCTACCGGGACTAGCGCTTACACAGATACGCAGTATTTT. It is translated as CASTPTGTSAYTDTQYF.

This clonotype has a handful of counts. The V and J genes are TRBV4-2 and TRBJ1-5; D ambiguous. This CDR3 contains 16 residues. Trimming took off 0 bases at V and 2 bases at J, with 11 bases between the two ends. Germline lookup yields CDR1 LGHNA and CDR2 YNFKEQ. CDR3: CASSQEAGRGNQPQHF. In nucleotides, the CDR3 is TGTGCCAGCAGCCAAGAAGCCGGACGTGGCAATCAGCCCCAGCATTTT.

This clonotype was seen repeatedly, ten times or more. The chain recombines TRBV12-3 or TRBV12-4 with TRBJ2-1, with 14 bases lining up with TRBD2. V dropped 6 bases and J dropped 8; count of bases not matched to a gene: 6. The CDR3 runs 15 residues. CDR3 region: CASRTSGRAFDEQFF. In nucleotides, the CDR3 is TGTGCCAGCAGGACTAGCGGGAGGGCTTTCGATGAGCAGTTCTTC.